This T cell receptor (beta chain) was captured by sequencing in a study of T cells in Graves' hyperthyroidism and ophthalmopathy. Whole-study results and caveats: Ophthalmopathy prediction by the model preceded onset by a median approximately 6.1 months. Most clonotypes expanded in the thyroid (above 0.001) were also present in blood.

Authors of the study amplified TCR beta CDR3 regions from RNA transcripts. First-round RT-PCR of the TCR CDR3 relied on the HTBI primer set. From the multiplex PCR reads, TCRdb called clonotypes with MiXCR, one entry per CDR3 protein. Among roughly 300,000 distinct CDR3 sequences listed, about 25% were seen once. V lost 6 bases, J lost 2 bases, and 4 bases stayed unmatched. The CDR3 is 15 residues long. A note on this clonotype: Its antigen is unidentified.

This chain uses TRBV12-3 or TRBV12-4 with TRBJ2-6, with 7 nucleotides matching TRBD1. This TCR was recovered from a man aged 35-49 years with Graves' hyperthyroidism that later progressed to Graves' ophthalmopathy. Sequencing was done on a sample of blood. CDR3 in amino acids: CASRAGGTGANVLTF. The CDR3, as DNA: TGTGCCAGCAGGGCAGGGGGAACTGGGGCCAACGTCCTGACTTTC.